The rows below give T cell receptor beta chains drawn from one sample of a study of T cell responses to AZD1222 COVID-19 vaccine. TCRdb's copy holds only in-frame clones and misses some; the assay was immunoSEQ multiplex PCR. The sample carries some 110,000 clones, around 90% recorded once. The material sequenced was peripheral blood, taken 28 days after the second AZD1222 dose. The receptors derive from an adult who received the AZD1222 COVID-19 vaccine. CDR3s include the opening cysteine and the closing phenylalanine or tryptophan. A D gene is named only where the DNA matches it firmly. A clone size is listed for some rows: how often the clone was seen (once, few, many), or a class if it is expanded.

d_gene	v_gene	abundance	j_gene	CDR3aa	CDR3nt
NA	TRBV21-1	NA	TRBJ1-2	CASSSRGSGYGYTF	TGTGCCAGCAGCAGCAGGGGCTCCGGCTATGGCTACACCTTC
NA	TRBV7-9	NA	TRBJ2-7	CASVMGSSYDLQYF	TGTGCCAGCGTTATGGGGAGCTCCTACGATCTGCAGTACTTC
NA	TRBV19	once	TRBJ1-1	CASSIGGKSEAFF	TGTGCCAGTAGTATAGGCGGGAAGAGTGAAGCTTTCTTT
TRBD1	TRBV4-3	NA	TRBJ1-1	CASSQFRGQGGEAFF	TGCGCCAGCAGCCAATTCCGGGGACAGGGGGGAGAAGCTTTCTTT
NA	TRBV11-2	NA	TRBJ2-2	CASSLEGARVRTGELFF	TGTGCCAGCAGCTTAGAGGGGGCTAGGGTTCGGACCGGGGAGCTGTTTTTT
TRBD1	TRBV5-8	NA	TRBJ1-6	CASSRRQGDSPLHF	TGTGCCAGCAGCCGCCGACAGGGAGATTCACCCCTCCACTTT
NA	TRBV5-1	NA	TRBJ1-5	CASSLAAGGDNQPQHF	TGCGCCAGCAGCTTGGCGGCAGGCGGGGACAATCAGCCCCAGCATTTT
NA	TRBV20-1	once	TRBJ1-3	CSARTRNTIYF	TGCAGTGCTAGAACAAGAAACACCATATATTTT
NA	TRBV11-2	NA	TRBJ2-1	CASSLAGNEQFF	TGTGCCAGCAGCTTGGCAGGGAATGAGCAGTTCTTC
TRBD1	TRBV6-5	NA	TRBJ1-2	CASRSYRGSSGYTF	TGTGCCAGCAGGTCATACAGGGGGTCGTCTGGCTACACCTTC
NA	TRBV11-3	NA	TRBJ2-1	CASSLEVGYNEQFF	TGTGCCAGCAGCTTAGAAGTCGGCTACAATGAGCAGTTCTTC
NA	TRBV7-8	NA	TRBJ1-2	CASSLGRSVDYGYTF	TGTGCCAGCAGCTTAGGGCGGTCGGTAGACTATGGCTACACCTTC
TRBD1	TRBV6-4	NA	TRBJ1-6	CARRDRELPSPLHF	TGTGCCAGACGGGACAGGGAGCTCCCTTCACCCCTCCACTTT
NA	TRBV19	NA	TRBJ1-5	CASNSQGSNQPQHF	TGTGCCAGTAATTCTCAGGGAAGCAATCAGCCCCAGCATTTT
NA	TRBV7-9	few	TRBJ1-3	CASSSSGERGNTIYF	TGTGCCAGCAGCTCCTCAGGGGAACGTGGAAACACCATATATTTT
TRBD1	TRBV7-9	NA	TRBJ1-1	CASSPRTGVVNTEAFF	TGTGCCAGCAGCCCGCGGACAGGGGTCGTGAACACTGAAGCTTTCTTT
NA	TRBV18	once	TRBJ2-3	CASSPPYGGTDTQYF	TGTGCCAGCTCACCACCGTATGGGGGCACAGATACGCAGTATTTT
TRBD1	TRBV7-9	once	TRBJ1-5	CASNDRGGNQPQHF	TGTGCCAGCAACGACAGGGGAGGCAATCAGCCCCAGCATTTT
TRBD1	TRBV6-5	NA	TRBJ1-5	CASSYRQGAQPQHF	TGTGCCAGCAGTTACCGCCAGGGGGCTCAGCCCCAGCATTTT
NA	TRBV6-5	NA	TRBJ1-2	CASSSPGTKLEGYTF	TGTGCCAGCAGTTCACCCGGGACCAAATTGGAAGGCTACACCTTC
NA	TRBV28	NA	TRBJ1-3	CASSGNSGNTIYF	TGTGCCAGCAGCGGAAACTCTGGAAACACCATATATTTT
NA	TRBV6-4	NA	TRBJ2-5	CASSGVSEKETQYF	TGTGCCAGCAGTGGGGTCAGTGAGAAAGAGACCCAGTACTTC
NA	TRBV5-1	NA	TRBJ2-7	CASSSTTWNEQYF	TGCGCCAGCAGCTCGACCACTTGGAACGAGCAGTACTTC
NA	TRBV19	NA	TRBJ1-2	CASSPTGTAYGYTF	TGTGCCAGTAGCCCCACCGGGACCGCTTATGGCTACACCTTC
NA	TRBV29-1	NA	TRBJ1-1	CSVEASPGTEAFF	TGCAGCGTTGAAGCTAGTCCGGGGACCGAAGCTTTCTTT
TRBD2	TRBV2	NA	TRBJ2-7	CANREGKGGTYEQYF	TGTGCCAACCGTGAGGGGAAGGGAGGGACCTACGAGCAGTACTTC
NA	TRBV20-1	NA	TRBJ1-2	CSASRRGFLNGYTF	TGCAGTGCTAGTCGACGGGGTTTCCTAAATGGCTACACCTTC
TRBD2	TRBV6-6	NA	TRBJ2-3	CASSPASGHVGLSTDTQYF	TGTGCCAGCAGTCCTGCTAGCGGGCACGTCGGGTTGAGCACAGATACGCAGTATTTT
NA	TRBV29-1	NA	TRBJ1-4	CSVLYQGKEKLFF	TGCAGCGTTCTATACCAGGGTAAAGAAAAACTGTTTTTT